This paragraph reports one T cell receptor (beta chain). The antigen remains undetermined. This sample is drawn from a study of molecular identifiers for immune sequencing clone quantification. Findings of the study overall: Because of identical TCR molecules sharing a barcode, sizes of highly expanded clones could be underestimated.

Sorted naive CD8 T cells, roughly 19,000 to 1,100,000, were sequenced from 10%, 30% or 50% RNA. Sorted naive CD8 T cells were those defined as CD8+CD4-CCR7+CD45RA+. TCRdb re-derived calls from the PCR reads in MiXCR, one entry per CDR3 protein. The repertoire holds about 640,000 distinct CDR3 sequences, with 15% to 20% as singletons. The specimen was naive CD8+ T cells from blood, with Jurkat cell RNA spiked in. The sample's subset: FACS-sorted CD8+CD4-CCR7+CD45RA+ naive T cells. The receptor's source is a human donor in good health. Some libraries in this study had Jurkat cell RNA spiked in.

CDR3 sequence reads: CASSLNPDEQYF. The CDR3 DNA reads as TGTGCCAGCAGCCTAAACCCGGACGAGCAGTACTTC. This chain uses TRBV7-6 with TRBJ2-7; D unclear. V lost 5 bases and J lost 5, with 10 bases in between. CDR3 length: 12 residues. The germline CDR1 and CDR2 sequences are SGHVS and FNYEAQ.